This T cell receptor (beta chain) was recorded in a study of shared clonotypes between healthy human individuals. Study information: With ages of 18 to 49, the donors were two women and a few men.

General observations from the study: Against clonotypes common to all four donors, non-shared ones had lower generation probabilities.

Comment on this clone: Its specificity is unknown.

Free of recent acute infections or vaccinations, the donors were healthy HIV-negative adults. Investigators divided CD4+ cells into CD45RA+ naive and CD45RA-negative memory subsets. The germline gives CDR1 MNHNY, CDR2 SVGAGI (reference sequence). The CDR3 extends over 15 amino acids. V shed 0 bases and J 3 bases; nucleotides not matched to a gene: 5. The data were produced by immunoSEQ multiplex PCR, yet TCRdb's version contains in-frame clones alone and is incomplete. The repertoire holds 2 million to 2.5 million clones, with approximately 96% as singletons. This chain uses TRBV6-6 with TRBJ2-7, with 7 nucleotides matching TRBD2. The sequencing sample was made of naive CD4+ T cells sorted from blood. Subset noted: CD45RA+ positively selected. The TCR originated in a man in his late teens or twenties in good health. DNA for the CDR3: TGTGCCAGCAGTTACTCCGGCAGCGGGGTCTACGAGCAGTACTTC. Translated: CASSYSGSGVYEQYF.